Presented here are 15 T cell receptor beta chains from one specimen sequenced in a study of metastatic and nonmetastatic thyroid tumors. Patients had received no treatment of any kind before thyroid surgery. TCRdb redid the clone calls on the PCR reads using MiXCR. The sample comprises approximately 37,000 clones, about a fifth of which are singletons, and roughly 3.1% rests with the top ten. The sequencing sample was made of tumor tissue. All receptors derive from a male donor with papillary thyroid cancer or a benign thyroid nodule (not recorded which). Some clones in this sample may be carry-over from other donors' samples.

Remarks on this clone: At one boundary the junction diverges from the germline segment, which might be a read error. The gene calls are TRBV7-2 and TRBJ2-7, with 8 positions matching TRBD1. The V gene's germline CDR1 is SGHTA and CDR2 FQGNSA. The CDR3 runs to 14 residues. In DNA, the CDR3 is TGTGCCAGCAGCTTAAATAGGGCCGCAGGGGGCTTGAACTTC. Translation: CASSLNRAAGGLNF. Variable domain in full (rest from reference TRBV7-2 and TRBJ2-7): GAGVSQSPSNKVTEKGKDVELRCDPISGHTALYWYRQSLGQGLEFLIYFQGNSAPDKSGLPSDRFSAERTGGSVSTLTIQRTQQEDSAVYLCASSLNRAAGGLNFGPGTRLTVT.

This clone was detected many times. The V and J genes are TRBV3-1 and TRBJ2-3, with D possibly TRBD2 on 6 matching bases. Trimming removed 0 bases from V and 4 bases from J, with 11 bases in between. This CDR3 is built from 15 residues. Germline CDR1 and CDR2: LGHDT and YNNKEL (reference sequence). The CDR3, as DNA: TGTGCCAGCAGCCAAGAAACCGGGAGAGCAGATACGCAGTATTTT. Residues: CASSQETGRADTQYF.

This clone appeared many times. The genes are TRBV10-3 and TRBJ2-1; 8 bases are a match to TRBD2. The CDR3 loop spans 18 amino acids. Germline trimming cut 2 bases from V and 1 base from J; bases unmatched to any gene: 10. Per germline, CDR1 ENHRY and CDR2 SYGVKD. The CDR3 here is CAISEQPGLEGSYNEQFF. CDR3 bases: TGTGCCATCAGTGAGCAACCGGGACTAGAGGGGTCCTACAATGAGCAGTTCTTC.

At least ten counts were recorded for this clone. The J gene is TRBJ2-3, the V gene TRBV6-1; 13 nucleotides line up with TRBD2. CDR1 and CDR2 from the germline V gene are MNHNS and SASEGT. This CDR3 has 15 amino acids. J gave up 6 bases and V 6 bases, and 6 bases lay outside the gene matches. CDR3 region: CASSTLAGGEDTQYF. Here the CDR3 DNA reads TGTGCCAGCAGCACACTAGCGGGAGGGGAGGATACGCAGTATTTT.

This clone has a handful of counts. One end of the junction does not line up with germline, which may come from a read error. This chain's CDR3 is CASSFRGRRMNTEAFF. CDR3 DNA sequence: TGTGCCAGCAGTTTCCGAGGGCGGCGCATGAACACCGAAGCTTTCTTT. The chain couples TRBV27 to TRBJ1-1; no firm D call. This CDR3 has 16 amino acids. CDR1 MNHEY and CDR2 SMNVEV come from the germline V gene (reference sequence).

In this sample, this clone turned up many times. The rearrangement uses TRBV11-2 and TRBJ2-1; 7 nucleotides align to TRBD1. Trimming at V came to 6 bases and at J to 1 base, leaving 3 bases not matched to a gene. This CDR3 region has 14 residues. CDR1 is SGHAT, CDR2 FQNNGV, per germline. The CDR3 region is CASSTGASYNEQFF. For the CDR3, the DNA is TGTGCCAGCAGTACAGGGGCGTCCTACAATGAGCAGTTCTTC.

This sequence joins TRBV5-1 and TRBJ2-7; no reliable D call. From germline, CDR1 is SGHRS and CDR2 YFSETQ. Trimming left V 5 bases short and J 1 base short, with 13 bases between. The CDR3 length is 14 residues. CDR3 residues: CASRLRYSSYEQYF. The CDR3 DNA is TGCGCCAGCAGGCTCCGTTACAGTTCCTACGAGCAGTACTTC.

This clone was detected ten times or more. The chain employs TRBV5-1 and TRBJ2-5; D is undetermined. Germline CDR1 is SGHRS and CDR2 is YFSETQ. The CDR3 has 12 amino acids. The V gene lost 1 base and the J gene lost 1 base, with 2 bases spanning the gap. In nucleotides, the CDR3 is TGCGCCAGCAGCTTGTCCCAAGAGACCCAGTACTTC. Translated: CASSLSQETQYF.

This clone was counted ten times or more. The chain combines TRBV4-1 with TRBJ2-2; no definite D call. Germline V CDR1 and CDR2: MGHRA, YSYEKL. Deletions cut 0 bases from V and 2 bases from J, with 7 bases between. This CDR3 is built from 15 residues. The CDR3 coding sequence is TGCGCCAGCAGCCAAGAACCTAGAAACACCGGGGAGCTGTTTTTT. This encodes CASSQEPRNTGELFF.

In regard to this clone: The conserved phenylalanine or tryptophan is not found at the CDR3 terminus, so this likely reflects a read error. The CDR3 is CASSVHRVDAEAFL. Here the CDR3 DNA reads TGTGCCAGCAGTGTTCACAGGGTAGACGCTGAAGCTTTCCTT. The chain combines TRBV6-1 with TRBJ1-1, with D possibly being TRBD1 (6 bases). The CDR3 contains 14 residues. Germline V CDR1 and CDR2: MNHNS, SASEGT. V dropped 4 bases and J dropped 6 bases, with 15 bases sitting between them.

Many counts were recorded for this clone. The sample holds other DNA sequences that translate to the same CDR3. V is TRBV19 and J is TRBJ2-2; D is perhaps TRBD1 or TRBD2 (5 bases each). This CDR3 has 15 amino acids. V shed 9 bases and J shed 3 bases, with 17 bases lying between them. CDR1 LNHDA and CDR2 SQIVND come from the germline V gene (reference sequence). The DNA of the CDR3 is TGTGCCAGCAAAAAGGGGAGCGGTTACACCGGGGAGCTGTTTTTT. It translates to CASKKGSGYTGELFF.

In its sample, this clone was seen a few times. The V gene is TRBV6-2 or TRBV6-3, the J gene TRBJ1-5, with a possible D match to TRBD1 (5 bases). CDR3 length equals 13 residues. V was cut by 2 bases and J by 6 bases, with 8 bases left in between. Looked up from germline, CDR1 is MNHEY and CDR2 is SVGEGT. The CDR3 reads CASSYMGVQPQHF. CDR3 sequence (DNA): TGTGCCAGCAGTTACATGGGGGTTCAGCCCCAGCATTTT.

This clone occurred many times. The rearrangement uses TRBV6-2 or TRBV6-3 and TRBJ1-5, with 9 bases lining up with TRBD1. Germline V gene sequence: CDR1 MNHEY, CDR2 SVGEGT. This CDR3 has 14 residues. With 6 bases clipped from V and 6 bases from J, the junction kept 6 bases outside the gene matches. The CDR3 protein is CASRPTGGLQPQHF. The CDR3 DNA reads as TGTGCCAGCAGACCGACAGGGGGTCTTCAGCCCCAGCATTTT.

This clone was seen ten or more times. This same CDR3 is encoded by further DNA sequences in the sample. The chain links TRBV12-3 or TRBV12-4 to TRBJ2-1, with 11 bases lining up with TRBD2. The V segment lost 3 bases and the J segment 5 bases; nucleotides outside the gene matches: 3. This CDR3 region has 15 residues. The CDR3, as DNA: TGTGCCAGCAGTTTGACGGGACTAGCGGACAATGAGCAGTTCTTC. Its translation is CASSLTGLADNEQFF.

This clone was recorded many times. The chain is built from TRBV7-2 and TRBJ1-2; D remains unclear. Germline values: CDR1 SGHTA, CDR2 FQGNSA. Between the trimmed V and J ends, which lost 1 base and 0 bases, there was a span of 6 bases. This CDR3 is built from 14 residues. CDR3 DNA: TGTGCCAGCAGCTTAGACTCAACTAACTATGGCTACACCTTC. Protein: CASSLDSTNYGYTF.